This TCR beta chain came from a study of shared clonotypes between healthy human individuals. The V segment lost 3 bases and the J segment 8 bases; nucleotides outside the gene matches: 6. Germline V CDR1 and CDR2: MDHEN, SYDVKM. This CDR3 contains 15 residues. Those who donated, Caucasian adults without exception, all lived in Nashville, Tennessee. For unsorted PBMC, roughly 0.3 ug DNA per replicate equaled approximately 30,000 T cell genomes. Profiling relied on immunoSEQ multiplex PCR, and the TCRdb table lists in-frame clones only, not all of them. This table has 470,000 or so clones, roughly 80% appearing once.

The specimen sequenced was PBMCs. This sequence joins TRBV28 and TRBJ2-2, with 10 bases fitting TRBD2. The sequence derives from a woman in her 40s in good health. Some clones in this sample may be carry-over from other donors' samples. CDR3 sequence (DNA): TGTGCCAGCAGTTTCGCTAGCGGGGGATTGGGGGAGCTGTTTTTT. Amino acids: CASSFASGGLGELFF.